These 21 T cell receptor beta chains share one sample of origin, sequenced in a study of read filtering for tumor transcriptome and immune sequencing. Molecular barcoded adaptors covering alpha/delta and beta/gamma chains were used on 400 to 450 ng RNA. TCRdb redid the calling of the reads with MiXCR, one entry per CDR3 protein. The table records under 150,000 distinct CDR3 sequences, around 14% of them present only once. The sequenced material came from a population of CD138-negative cells sorted from bone marrow. These receptors all stem from a donor older than 35 with multiple myeloma.

In this sample, this clonotype turned up many times. J is TRBJ2-1 and V is TRBV11-2; TRBD2 matches 7 bases. V gave up 1 base and J gave up 3 bases; unmatched junction bases: 6. CDR3 size: 16 residues. Germline CDR1 and CDR2: SGHAT and FQNNGV. CDR3 amino acids: CASSLVRPSGYNEQFF. CDR3 DNA sequence: TGTGCCAGCAGCTTAGTTCGTCCTAGCGGCTACAATGAGCAGTTCTTC.

This clonotype was counted ten times or more. This sequence joins TRBV6-2 or TRBV6-3 and TRBJ1-5, with a tentative D call TRBD1 (5 bases). This CDR3 is built from 14 residues. V was clipped by 4 bases and J by 5 bases, with 12 bases between them. The germline CDR1 and CDR2 sequences are MNHEY and SVGEGT. This CDR3 is CASSSDRSYQPQHF. The DNA for the CDR3 is TGTGCCAGCAGTTCCGACAGAAGCTATCAGCCCCAGCATTTT.

This clonotype was observed many times. The chain uses TRBV20-1 and TRBJ2-7; D is unresolved. V lost 6 bases to trimming and J lost 11 bases, with 17 bases between them. This CDR3 contains 11 residues. The V gene's germline CDR1 is DFQATT and CDR2 SNEGSKA (reference sequence). The CDR3 coding sequence is TGCAGTGCCCCCTACTCCAACCGCGAGTACTTC. The encoded protein is CSAPYSNREYF.

A word on this clonotype: Sequence at one end of the junction differs from germline and may be a read error. The V gene is TRBV15, the J gene TRBJ2-3, with a possible D match to TRBD2 (5 bases). Looked up from germline, CDR1 is LNHNV and CDR2 is YYDKDF (reference sequence). The CDR3 has 19 residues. The CDR3 bases are TGTGCCGCCAGCAGAGATTTGGGCTGGGAGACGGGGAGCACAGATACGCAGTATTTT. It is translated as CAASRDLGWETGSTDTQYF.

This clonotype was seen ten or more times. CDR3 sequence reads: CATSREGEGPYNEQFF. The CDR3 DNA reads TGTGCCACCAGCAGAGAGGGGGAGGGCCCCTACAATGAGCAGTTCTTC. This chain uses TRBV15 with TRBJ2-1; 7 positions agree with TRBD2. With V trimmed by 0 bases and J by 2 bases, 4 bases remained unmatched. The CDR3 has 16 amino acids. The V gene's germline CDR1 is LNHNV and CDR2 YYDKDF (reference sequence).

This clonotype was recorded at least ten times. The CDR3 region has the DNA TGTGCCAGTAGTATGGGGCGGGACATTCCTCAGCCCCAGCATTTT. This codes for CASSMGRDIPQPQHF. The chain joins TRBV19 to TRBJ1-5; the D gene is possibly TRBD1 (6 bases). With 3 bases removed from V and 6 bases from J, the gap between germline ends came to 15 bases. CDR1 and CDR2 (germline): LNHDA, SQIVND (reference sequence). The CDR3 runs to 15 residues.

Details on this clonotype: A read error is possible here, since a much larger clone lies one base away. This chain connects TRBV7-2 to TRBJ2-1; TRBD2 aligns across 9 bases. Germline-derived CDR1 and CDR2 are SGHTA and FQGNSA. The CDR3 runs 15 residues. With V trimmed by 3 bases and J by 5 bases, 5 bases remained unmatched. The CDR3 nucleotides read TGTGCCAGCAGCTTGAGCGGGAGGTCCCACAATGAGCAGTTCTTC. It translates to CASSLSGRSHNEQFF.

This clonotype has a count of ten or more. V and J are TRBV7-2 and TRBJ2-1, with a weak D call TRBD1 (5 bases). The CDR3 is made up of 12 amino acids. Germline V lookup: CDR1 SGHTA, CDR2 FQGNSA. Between the trimmed V and J ends, which lost 5 bases and 10 bases, there was a span of 12 bases. The CDR3 loop is CASSPQGSEQFF. In DNA, the CDR3 is TGTGCCAGCAGCCCCCAGGGATCGGAGCAGTTCTTC.

The J gene is TRBJ2-7, the V gene TRBV19; D is undetermined. CDR3 length: 14 amino acids. V was shortened by 7 bases and J by 3 bases, with 16 bases between the two germline ends. Germline CDR1 is LNHDA and CDR2 is SQIVND (reference sequence). The CDR3 nucleotides read TGTGCCAGTAAGGAGATCATCACCAGCTACGAGCAGTACTTC. This codes for CASKEIITSYEQYF.

This clonotype was seen repeatedly, ten times or more. This rearrangement joins TRBV7-3 to TRBJ2-6, with 8 bases lining up with TRBD1. V gave up 5 bases and J gave up 0 bases; unmatched junction bases: 3. Germline lookup yields CDR1 SGHTA and CDR2 FQGTGA. The CDR3 spans 16 residues. CDR3 DNA: TGTGCCAGCAGCCGACAGGGGAACTCTGGGGCCAACGTCCTGACTTTC. It specifies CASSRQGNSGANVLTF.

This clonotype has a count of ten or more. V usage is TRBV12-3 or TRBV12-4 and J usage is TRBJ1-6; D not resolved. The CDR3 extends over 13 amino acids. V gave up 6 bases and J gave up 6 bases, with 9 bases separating them. In nucleotides, the CDR3 is TGTGCCAGCAGACAAGTTATTAATTCACCCCTCCACTTT. Translating gives CASRQVINSPLHF.

This clonotype was picked up many times. The rearrangement links TRBV24-1 to TRBJ2-1; TRBD2 matches at 8 bases. J lost 8 bases, V lost 7 bases, and 15 bases had no gene match. The CDR3 contains 16 residues. In germline, CDR1 is KGHDR, CDR2 SFDVKD. The DNA for the CDR3 is TGTGCCACCAGCTCGGGGGGGAGACTGTTGGTCGATGAGCAGTTCTTC. Its protein is CATSSGGRLLVDEQFF.

To note about this clonotype: One end of the junction does not line up with germline, which may come from a read error. The chain is built from TRBV6-5 and TRBJ2-4; tentatively, D is TRBD2 (6 bases). The CDR3 runs to 15 residues. The germline V gene has CDR1 MNHEY and CDR2 SVGAGI. DNA of the CDR3: TGTGCCGGCTCACCGGGCGGGGTAGCCGAAAACATTCAGTACTTC. Protein: CAGSPGGVAENIQYF.

A word on this clonotype: Given a much more abundant clone one base away, this may be a read error. The chain employs TRBV3-1 and TRBJ2-7; D gene uncertain. The CDR3 consists of 14 residues. From germline, CDR1 is LGHDT and CDR2 YNNKEL (reference sequence). The CDR3 spells CACSQDPGTYEQYF. The CDR3 DNA reads TGTGCCTGCAGCCAAGATCCTGGCACCTACGAGCAGTACTTC.

This sequence joins TRBV20-1 and TRBJ1-2, with a possible D match to TRBD1 (5 bases). V was trimmed by 3 bases and J by 0 bases, leaving 11 bases between them. In germline, CDR1 is DFQATT, CDR2 SNEGSKA (reference sequence). CDR3 size: 14 residues. CDR3 in amino acids: CSASLGGTNYGYTF. Written as DNA, the CDR3 is TGCAGTGCTAGTTTGGGGGGAACTAACTATGGCTACACCTTC.

This clonotype appeared a few times. This clone may be a read error of a much larger clone one base away. The gene calls are TRBV20-1 and TRBJ2-1; possibly TRBD1 or TRBD2 for D (7 bases each). The CDR3 totals 13 residues. Germline V gene data show CDR1 as DFQATT and CDR2 as SNEGSKA (reference sequence). The CDR3 region has the DNA TGCAGTGCTAGCAGGGGGGGATTCAATGGGCAGTTCTTC. Translating gives CSASRGGFNGQFF.

This clonotype has a count of ten or more. The chain couples TRBV10-3 to TRBJ2-7; 10 nucleotides match TRBD2. Germline lookup yields CDR1 ENHRY and CDR2 SYGVKD. The V and J ends lost 4 bases and 2 bases, in that order; junction bases with no gene match: 5. This CDR3 region has 15 residues. CDR3 loop: CAISVVSGRAYEQYF. CDR3 DNA: TGTGCCATCAGTGTGGTGAGCGGGAGGGCCTACGAGCAGTACTTC.

This clonotype was counted ten times or more. The chain uses TRBV11-2 and TRBJ1-5, with 7 bases lining up with TRBD1. CDR3 length: 14 amino acids. Germline CDR1 and CDR2: SGHAT and FQNNGV. The ends lost 4 bases at V and 11 bases at J; junction bases unmatched: 11. The CDR3 bases are TGTGCCAGCAGCTCATGGGCCCCAGGGGGGACCCAGCATTTT. It yields the protein CASSSWAPGGTQHF.

A remark on this clonotype: This likely traces to a read error, being one base from a far larger clone. This chain joins TRBV11-2 and TRBJ1-1; 8 bases map to TRBD1. CDR1 is SGHAT and CDR2 is FQNNGV in the germline V gene. The CDR3 sequence is 13 residues long. The CDR3 DNA is TGTGCCAGCAGCTCAGTTGACAGGGGAGCCCTCTACTTT. Its protein product is CASSSVDRGALYF.

There are many counts of this clonotype. V and J are TRBV6-5 and TRBJ2-5; D might be TRBD2 (5 bases). The germline V and J ends were trimmed by 4 bases and 5 bases, with 11 bases remaining between them. There are 13 residues in the CDR3. Germline V gives CDR1 MNHEY, CDR2 SVGAGI. CDR3 protein: CASSSGDMETQYF. The CDR3 nucleotides read TGTGCCAGCAGTTCCGGGGATATGGAGACCCAGTACTTC.

This clonotype was recorded at least ten times. The chain's CDR3 is CASSLRVREQFF. The CDR3 bases are TGTGCCAGCAGCTTGAGGGTTCGTGAGCAGTTCTTC. The chain employs TRBV7-9 and TRBJ2-1; a possible D gene is TRBD2 (5 bases). The CDR3 totals 12 residues. From germline, CDR1 is SEHNR and CDR2 FQNEAQ (reference sequence). Trimming removed 3 bases at V and 9 bases at J, with 9 bases between.